A selection of T cell receptor beta chains follows, all from one sample in a study of cytomegalovirus exposure and HLA in healthy donors. TCRdb's table, derived via immunoSEQ multiplex PCR, lists solely in-frame clones and lacks some. Among 200,000 to 300,000 clones listed, 70% to 90% were seen once. Sequences were obtained from PBMCs. Receptor source: a woman aged 35 to 49 in good health and CMV-seropositive. The CDR3 runs from the conserved cysteine through the conserved F or W. The order of the fields is D gene, J gene, clone size, V gene, CDR3 protein, CDR3 DNA. A D gene is named only where the DNA matches it firmly. The size field is filled for only some rows; it gives once, few, many or a size class.

- TRBJ1-1 - TRBV5-6 CASRSTGRTNTEAFF TGTGCCAGCCGCTCAACGGGGAGAACGAACACTGAAGCTTTCTTT
- TRBJ2-7 - TRBV1 CTSTQTGDDECGQYF TGCACCAGCACCCAGACTGGAGATGACGAGTGTGGGCAGTACTTC
- TRBJ1-1 - TRBV9 CASSVRGNTEAFF TGTGCCAGCAGCGTCCGGGGGAACACTGAAGCTTTCTTT
TRBD1 TRBJ2-1 - TRBV18 CASSPQGAINEQFF TGTGCCAGCTCACCGCAGGGGGCGATCAATGAGCAGTTCTTC
TRBD1 TRBJ1-1 - TRBV6-6 CASRVWDSRGNTEAFF TGTGCCAGCAGAGTTTGGGACAGCCGGGGGAACACTGAAGCTTTCTTT
- TRBJ1-2 few TRBV4-3 CASSQGPQFYGYTF TGCGCCAGCAGCCAAGGCCCCCAGTTCTATGGCTACACCTTC
TRBD1 TRBJ1-2 - TRBV30 CAWSALQGYFYGYTF TGTGCCTGGAGTGCACTACAGGGGTATTTTTATGGCTACACCTTC
TRBD2 TRBJ2-4 - TRBV6-1 CASSERAGGTKNIQYF TGTGCCAGCAGTGAGCGGGCGGGAGGAACCAAAAACATTCAGTACTTC
- TRBJ2-7 - TRBV5-1 CASSSPTDAYEQYF TGCGCCAGCAGCTCGCCAACTGATGCCTACGAGCAGTACTTC
TRBD1 TRBJ1-2 - TRBV2 CASSEWQGVGGYTF TGTGCCAGCAGTGAATGGCAGGGGGTGGGTGGCTACACCTTC
- TRBJ1-6 - TRBV6-1 CASSVSAGYLMNSPLHF TGTGCCAGCAGTGTATCGGCAGGGTACCTCATGAATTCACCCCTCCACTTT
TRBD1 TRBJ2-6 - TRBV7-6 CASSLEGQGAGANVLTF TGTGCCAGCAGCTTAGAGGGGCAGGGGGCTGGGGCCAACGTCCTGACTTTC
- TRBJ2-5 - TRBV30 CAWGGETQYF TGTGCCTGGGGGGGGGAGACCCAGTACTTC
TRBD2 TRBJ2-3 - TRBV10-1 CASRRLAGASDTDTQYF TGCGCCAGCAGACGACTAGCGGGAGCCTCCGACACAGATACGCAGTATTTT
TRBD1 TRBJ2-2 once TRBV19 CASRDGTASGTGELFF TGTGCCAGTAGGGATGGGACAGCGTCGGGCACCGGGGAGCTGTTTTTT
TRBD2 TRBJ2-7 - TRBV12-5 CASGNSGYSYEQYF TGTGCTAGCGGGAATAGCGGGTACTCCTACGAGCAGTACTTC
- TRBJ1-1 - TRBV9 CASSVGSQRLNTEAFF TGTGCCAGCAGCGTAGGGTCCCAGAGGCTGAACACTGAAGCTTTCTTT
TRBD2 TRBJ2-3 - TRBV29-1 CSARTSGTDTQYF TGCAGCGCCCGGACTAGTGGGACAGATACGCAGTATTTT
TRBD1 TRBJ1-1 - TRBV6-1 CASSERTGVNTEAFF TGTGCCAGCAGTGAACGGACAGGGGTGAACACTGAAGCTTTCTTT
TRBD2 TRBJ2-2 - TRBV7-2 CASSPRLANRIENTGELFF TGTGCCAGCAGCCCTCGACTAGCCAATCGTATTGAGAACACCGGGGAGCTGTTTTTT
TRBD1 TRBJ1-2 once TRBV5-4 CASSWTGDYGYTF TGTGCCAGCAGCTGGACAGGAGACTATGGCTACACCTTC
- TRBJ2-7 once TRBV6-5 CASSSPGETDEQYF TGTGCCAGCAGTTCCCCAGGTGAGACGGACGAGCAGTACTTC
- TRBJ1-1 - TRBV6-5 CASSYSGSGTEAFF TGTGCCAGCAGTTACTCGGGGAGCGGCACTGAAGCTTTCTTT
- TRBJ1-3 - TRBV19 CATADSGSGNTIYF TGTGCCACTGCGGACTCCGGCTCTGGAAACACCATATATTTT
- TRBJ1-1 once TRBV2 CASSEGPHMRGTEAFF TGTGCCAGCAGTGAGGGCCCCCATATGCGGGGCACTGAAGCTTTCTTT
TRBD2 TRBJ2-2 - TRBV7-3 CASAGTSTTGELFF TGTGCCAGCGCCGGGACTAGCACCACCGGGGAGCTGTTTTTT
- TRBJ2-7 - TRBV4-3 CASSQDVGRHYEQYF TGCGCCAGCAGCCAAGATGTGGGCCGCCACTACGAGCAGTACTTC
TRBD2 TRBJ2-5 few TRBV2 CASSPRLAEETQYF TGTGCCAGCAGTCCCAGACTAGCGGAAGAGACCCAGTACTTC
TRBD1 TRBJ2-1 - TRBV9 CASREGGGGQGEQFF TGTGCCAGCAGAGAGGGGGGAGGAGGACAGGGTGAGCAGTTCTTC
TRBD1 TRBJ1-2 - TRBV19 CASSLRQGVDGYTF TGTGCCAGTAGTCTCCGACAGGGAGTGGATGGCTACACCTTC
- TRBJ2-1 - TRBV2 CASSSALNEQFF TGTGCCAGCTCGAGCGCGTTGAATGAGCAGTTCTTC
- TRBJ1-4 - TRBV30 CAWSVGGNAEKLFF TGTGCCTGGAGTGTAGGAGGGAATGCTGAAAAACTGTTTTTT
- TRBJ1-6 once TRBV2 CASSALGLNNSPLHF TGTGCCAGCAGTGCCTTGGGCCTTAATAATTCACCCCTTCACTTT
TRBD1 TRBJ2-2 few TRBV7-3 CASSPGTGRTGELFF TGTGCCAGCAGCCCGGGGACAGGGAGAACCGGGGAGCTGTTTTTT
TRBD2 TRBJ2-1 few TRBV28 CASSRAGARSTEQFF TGTGCCAGCAGTCGGGCGGGAGCCCGCTCGACAGAGCAGTTCTTC
- TRBJ2-5 - TRBV28 CASSSMGLGEETQYF TGTGCCAGCAGTTCTATGGGACTCGGGGAAGAGACCCAGTACTTC
- TRBJ2-7 - TRBV19 CASSTRTHLGEQYF TGTGCCAGTAGTACCCGGACACACCTCGGCGAGCAGTACTTC
TRBD2 TRBJ2-7 - TRBV5-6 CASSLWRTSGGVAYEQYF TGTGCCAGCAGCTTGTGGCGGACTAGCGGGGGAGTAGCCTACGAGCAGTACTTC
- TRBJ2-7 - TRBV19 CASSREDSSYEQYF TGTGCCAGTAGTAGGGAAGACAGCTCCTACGAGCAGTACTTC